These 12 T cell receptor beta chains came from one sample sequenced in a study of lymphopenia after photon versus proton radiotherapy. Data came from immunoSEQ multiplex PCR; TCRdb stores just in-frame clones and leaves some out. The sample consists of tens of thousands of clones, about 80% of them appearing once. The specimen comprised peripheral blood, sampled from a patient treated with proton-based radiotherapy. The receptors here all came from a woman in her 70s with pancreatic cancer.

The V and J genes are TRBV5-1 and TRBJ1-3; possible D gene TRBD1, 5 bases. Germline V gene sequence: CDR1 SGHRS, CDR2 YFSETQ. The CDR3 is 16 residues long. V lost 0 bases and J 0 bases, leaving 10 bases between the germline ends. The CDR3 nucleotides are TGCGCCAGCAGCTTGGAAGGGGCGAGCTCTGGAAACACCATATATTTT. This gives the protein CASSLEGASSGNTIYF. Variable domain in full (rest from reference TRBV5-1 and TRBJ1-3): KAGVTQTPRYLIKTRGQQVTLSCSPISGHRSVSWYQQTPGQGLQFLFEYFSETQRNKGNFPGRFSGRQFSNSRSEMNVSTLELGDSALYLCASSLEGASSGNTIYFGEGSWLTVV.

The V call is TRBV28, the J call TRBJ2-3; TRBD2 agrees at 9 bases. J was trimmed by 2 bases and V by 4 bases; bases with no gene match: 7. CDR1 is MDHEN, CDR2 SYDVKM, per germline. The CDR3 is made up of 16 amino acids. CDR3 sequence reads: CASSSLAGTYTDTQYF. CDR3 coding DNA: TGTGCCAGCAGTTCCCTAGCGGGAACGTACACAGATACGCAGTATTTT. The full variable domain, completed using reference TRBV28 and TRBJ2-3, is DVKVTQSSRYLVKRTGEKVFLECVQDMDHENMFWYRQDPGLGLRLIYFSYDVKMKEKGDIPEGYSVSREKKERFSLILESASTNQTSMYLCASSSLAGTYTDTQYFGPGTRLTVL.

This rearrangement joins TRBV28 to TRBJ1-2; the match to TRBD1 covers 9 bases. With V trimmed by 5 bases and J by 7 bases, 11 bases remained unmatched. The CDR3 covers 15 residues. The germline V gene encodes CDR1 MDHEN and CDR2 SYDVKM. The chain's CDR3 is CASSEPGQGILGYTF. The CDR3, as DNA: TGTGCCAGCAGTGAGCCGGGACAGGGTATTCTTGGCTACACCTTC.

This clone appeared a single time. The chain has TRBV9 and TRBJ2-3; D is possibly TRBD1 (5 bases). The germline V gene encodes CDR1 SGDLS and CDR2 YYNGEE. The V gene lost 3 bases and the J gene lost 0 bases, with 14 bases spanning the gap. The CDR3 is made up of 16 amino acids. The CDR3 DNA sequence: TGTGCCAGCAGCGGTGGCAGGGTCCCTAGCACAGATACGCAGTATTTT. Its protein product is CASSGGRVPSTDTQYF.

This clone was detected only once. Compared with germline, one end of the junction differs, possibly owing to a read error. The chain links TRBV5-4 to TRBJ2-2; 15 nucleotides line up with TRBD2. The CDR3 extends over 16 amino acids. In germline, CDR1 is SGHNT, CDR2 YYREEE (reference sequence). The CDR3 region is CASSLGLAGGAGELFF. The DNA of the CDR3 is TGTGCCAGCAGTTTGGGACTAGCGGGAGGTGCCGGGGAGCTGTTTTTT.

The chain employs TRBV19 and TRBJ2-1, with 8 positions matching TRBD2. The CDR3 is 15 residues long. Per germline, CDR1 LNHDA and CDR2 SQIVND (reference sequence). V gave up 4 bases and J gave up 7 bases; unmatched junction bases: 9. The CDR3 DNA reads TGTGCCAGTAGTAGGGCTAGCGGGTTCCCAAATGAGCAGTTCTTC. This sequence encodes CASSRASGFPNEQFF. Together with reference TRBV19 and TRBJ2-1, the CDR3 gives the full variable domain: DGGITQSPKYLFRKEGQNVTLSCEQNLNHDAMYWYRQDPGQGLRLIYYSQIVNDFQKGDIAEGYSVSREKKESFPLTVTSAQKNPTAFYLCASSRASGFPNEQFFGPGTRLTVL.

The chain is built from TRBV5-6 and TRBJ2-5; 9 bases line up with TRBD1. V was pared by 5 bases and J by 5 bases, with 10 bases of the junction left unmatched. The germline V gene encodes CDR1 SGHDT and CDR2 YYEEEE. The CDR3 consists of 15 residues. Here the CDR3 reads CASRPPGQGGETQYF. The CDR3 nucleotides read TGTGCCAGCAGACCGCCGGGACAGGGTGGGGAGACCCAGTACTTC.

The CDR3 sequence is CASSPASRETQYF. The CDR3 nucleotides read TGTGCCAGCTCACCGGCGAGCCGGGAAACCCAGTACTTC. V and J are TRBV18 and TRBJ2-5, with D maybe TRBD2 (5 bases). CDR1 is KGHSH and CDR2 is LQKENI in the germline V gene. This CDR3 spans 13 amino acids. V dropped 3 bases and J dropped 8 bases, with 13 bases sitting between them.

J is TRBJ1-1 and V is TRBV6-5; D not certain. V lost 2 bases to trimming and J lost 0 bases, with 10 bases between them. This CDR3 is built from 15 residues. Germline assignment: CDR1 MNHEY and CDR2 SVGAGI. CDR3 in DNA: TGTGCCAGCAGTTACCAAGGCGGGATGAACACTGAAGCTTTCTTT. Translated: CASSYQGGMNTEAFF.

This CDR3 reads CASARLARTDTQYF. CDR3 nucleotides: TGTGCCAGTGCCCGACTAGCGCGAACAGATACGCAGTATTTT. The V gene is TRBV19, the J gene TRBJ2-3; 8 bases match TRBD2. The CDR3 covers 14 residues. Germline CDR1 and CDR2: LNHDA and SQIVND (reference sequence). The V gene end was trimmed by 8 bases and the J gene end by 3 bases; junction bases not matched to a gene: 7.

This rearrangement joins TRBV5-1 to TRBJ1-2; D not certain. The germline V gene encodes CDR1 SGHRS and CDR2 YFSETQ. Trimming took off 0 bases at V and 4 bases at J, with 13 bases between the two ends. This CDR3 contains 15 residues. The CDR3 here is CASSLEAADVYGYTF. DNA for the CDR3: TGCGCCAGCAGCTTGGAGGCGGCGGATGTCTATGGCTACACCTTC.

This chain links TRBV28 with TRBJ1-5; D gene ambiguous. The CDR3 is 14 amino acids. Germline V gene sequence: CDR1 MDHEN, CDR2 SYDVKM. V was trimmed by 3 bases and J by 3 bases, leaving 9 bases between them. As DNA, the CDR3 is TGTGCCAGCAGTTTTACCGGTTTCAATCAGCCCCAGCATTTT. It codes for CASSFTGFNQPQHF.